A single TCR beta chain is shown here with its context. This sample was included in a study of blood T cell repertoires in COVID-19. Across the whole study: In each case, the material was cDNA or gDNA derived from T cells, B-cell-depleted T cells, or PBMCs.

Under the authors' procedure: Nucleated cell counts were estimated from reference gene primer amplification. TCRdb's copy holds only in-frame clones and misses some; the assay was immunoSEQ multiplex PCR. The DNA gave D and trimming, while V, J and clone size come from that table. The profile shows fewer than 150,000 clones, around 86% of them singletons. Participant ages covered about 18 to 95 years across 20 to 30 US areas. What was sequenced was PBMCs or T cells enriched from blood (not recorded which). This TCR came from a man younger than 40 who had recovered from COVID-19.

The CDR3 bases are TGTGCCAGCAGCCAAGATCTACGACTAGCGGGAAGTGAGCAGTTCTTC. As protein: CASSQDLRLAGSEQFF. The chain joins TRBV3-1 (or the pseudogene TRBV3-2) to TRBJ2-1, with 11 bases fitting TRBD2. After removal of 0 bases from V and 9 bases from J, the junction contained 7 bases not matched to a gene. The CDR3 consists of 16 residues. Germline-derived CDR1 and CDR2 are LGHDT and YNNKEL (reference sequence).